This entry features one T cell receptor (beta chain) sequence. Its recognized antigen is unknown. No base quality information exists; no much larger clone differs at one position. This sample was taken from a study of T-cell reconstitution after alpha-beta-depleted transplantation in children (dated by TCRdb to 2016 to 2017). With respect to the entire study: T-cell immune reconstitution after TCRalphabeta/CD19-depleted allogeneic hematopoietic cell transplantation in children was quantitatively tracked in the study by means of TCR repertoire profiling. Findings and caveats that apply to the study as a whole: Over the following months the frequencies of hyperexpanded clones went down, and after one year T-cell counts and TCRbeta diversity were mostly credited to newly produced T cells. Apparently early alphabetaT-cell count recovery about two months after transplant reportedly relied on only several hundred rapidly expanded clones derived from non-depleted graft cells. In some patients, the high TCRbeta diversity seen at day 60 was put down to recipient T cells and intrathymic progenitors that had survived conditioning.

The treatment or condition label, read with the paper, signifies: allogeneic hematopoietic cell transplantation with graft depleted of TCRalphabeta T cells and CD19 B cells. Transplant recipients were children who received TCRalphabeta/CD19-depleted allogeneic hematopoietic cell grafts. CDR1 MDHEN and CDR2 SYDVKM were looked up in the germline V gene. Trimming removed 5 bases from V and 0 bases from J, leaving 23 bases between the germline ends. Spanning cysteine to phenylalanine, the CDR3 consists of 19 amino acids. This entry keeps only the CDR3 DNA: 57 bases, framed from base 1. Library creation used PCR. The data were produced on an Illumina HiSeq 2500. Molecular barcoding was employed in the preparation of TCR libraries, with unique molecular identifiers being used to normalize TCRbeta repertoire quantification. Using fastp trimming at Q25 and MiXCR clonotype assembly, TCRdb reanalyzed the public sequencing data and kept in-frame beta chains. Here each entry gathers all rows of one CDR3 protein and keeps the most common genes and DNA. The sample table records approximately 99,000 distinct CDR3 sequences; around 6.4% of these occur just once. The ten largest clones take up less than 30% of the sample.

The sequence was collected from a male patient between 2 and 10 years old who had a stem cell transplant for acute lymphoblastic leukemia, so the T cells may come from the graft donor. The sequencing used PBMCs, mostly from graft donor cells, collected 360 days after TCRalphabeta/CD19-depleted stem cell transplant. The chain employs TRBV28 and TRBJ2-1; TRBD1 might be the D gene, on 5 matching bases. CDR3 protein: CASSLITGTQGGSYNEQFF. The DNA is as follows: TGTGCCAGCAGTCTAATAACAGGTACCCAGGGCGGCTCCTACAATGAGCAGTTCTTC.